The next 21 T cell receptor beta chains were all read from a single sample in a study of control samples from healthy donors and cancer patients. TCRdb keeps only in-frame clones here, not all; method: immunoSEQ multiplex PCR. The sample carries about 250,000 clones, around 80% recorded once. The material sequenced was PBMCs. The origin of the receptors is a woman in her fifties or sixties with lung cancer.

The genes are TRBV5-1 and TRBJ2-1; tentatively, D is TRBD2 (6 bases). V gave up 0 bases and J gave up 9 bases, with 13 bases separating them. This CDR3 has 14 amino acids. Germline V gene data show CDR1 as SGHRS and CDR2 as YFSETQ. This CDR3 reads CASSLDIQGGEQFF. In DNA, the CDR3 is TGCGCCAGCAGCTTGGATATCCAGGGAGGTGAGCAGTTCTTC.

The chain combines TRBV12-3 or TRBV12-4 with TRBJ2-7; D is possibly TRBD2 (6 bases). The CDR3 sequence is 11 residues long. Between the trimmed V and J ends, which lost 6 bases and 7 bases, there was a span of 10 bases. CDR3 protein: CASRARGEQYF. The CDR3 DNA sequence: TGTGCCAGCAGGGCCCGGGGGGAGCAGTACTTC.

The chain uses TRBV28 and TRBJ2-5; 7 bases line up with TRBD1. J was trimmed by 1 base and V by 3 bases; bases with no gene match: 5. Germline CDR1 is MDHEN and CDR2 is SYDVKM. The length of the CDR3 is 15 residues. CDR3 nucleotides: TGTGCCAGCAGTTTCCTTGACAGGGTCCAAGAGACCCAGTACTTC. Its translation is CASSFLDRVQETQYF.

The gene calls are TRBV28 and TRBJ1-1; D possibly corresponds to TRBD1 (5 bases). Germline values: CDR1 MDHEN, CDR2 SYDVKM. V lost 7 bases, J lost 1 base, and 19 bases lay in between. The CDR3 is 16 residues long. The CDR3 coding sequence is TGTGCCAGCACCACCCAGGGTAGTGGGGGGAACACTGAAGCTTTCTTT. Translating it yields CASTTQGSGGNTEAFF.

The CDR3 protein is CASNRGPNYGYTF. As DNA, the CDR3 is TGTGCCAGCAACCGGGGTCCAAACTATGGCTACACCTTC. The rearrangement joins TRBV12-3 or TRBV12-4 to TRBJ1-2; no clear D gene. This CDR3 region has 13 residues. Trimming stripped 7 bases from V and 2 bases from J, with 11 bases between.

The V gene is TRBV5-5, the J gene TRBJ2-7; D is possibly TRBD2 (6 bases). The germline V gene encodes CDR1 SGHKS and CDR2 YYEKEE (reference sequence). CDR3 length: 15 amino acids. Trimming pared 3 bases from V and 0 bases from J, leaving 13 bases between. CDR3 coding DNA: TGTGCCAGCAGCTCGGGACTCCAATTCTCCTACGAGCAGTACTTC. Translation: CASSSGLQFSYEQYF.

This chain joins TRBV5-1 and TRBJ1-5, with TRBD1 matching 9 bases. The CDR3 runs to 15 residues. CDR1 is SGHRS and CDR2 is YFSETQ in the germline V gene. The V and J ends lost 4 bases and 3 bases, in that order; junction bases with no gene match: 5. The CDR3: CASSLDRGSNQPQHF. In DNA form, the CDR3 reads TGCGCCAGCAGCCTGGACAGGGGATCCAATCAGCCCCAGCATTTT.

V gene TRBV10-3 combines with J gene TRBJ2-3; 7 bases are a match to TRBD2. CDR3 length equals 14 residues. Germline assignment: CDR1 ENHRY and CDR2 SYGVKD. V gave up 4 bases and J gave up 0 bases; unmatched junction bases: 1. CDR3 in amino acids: CAISGSGSTDTQYF. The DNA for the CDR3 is TGTGCCATCAGTGGTAGCGGGAGCACAGATACGCAGTATTTT.

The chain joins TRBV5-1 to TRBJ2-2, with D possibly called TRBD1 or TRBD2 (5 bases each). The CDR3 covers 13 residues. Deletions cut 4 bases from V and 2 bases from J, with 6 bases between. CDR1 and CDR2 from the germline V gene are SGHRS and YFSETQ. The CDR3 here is CASSRDNTGELFF. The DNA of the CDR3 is TGCGCCAGCAGCAGGGACAACACCGGGGAGCTGTTTTTT.

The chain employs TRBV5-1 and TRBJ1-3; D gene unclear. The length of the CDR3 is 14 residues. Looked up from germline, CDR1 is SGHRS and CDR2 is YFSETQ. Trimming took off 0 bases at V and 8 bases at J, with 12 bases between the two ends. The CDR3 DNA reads TGCGCCAGCAGCTTGGCCGGTTATTCCCACACCATATATTTT. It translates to CASSLAGYSHTIYF.

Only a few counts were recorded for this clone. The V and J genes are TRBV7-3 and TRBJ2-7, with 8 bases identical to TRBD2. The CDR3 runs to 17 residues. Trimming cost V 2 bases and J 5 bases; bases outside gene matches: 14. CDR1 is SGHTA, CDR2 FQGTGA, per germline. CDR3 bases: TGTGCCAGCAGCTTAGGGGCCCCGGATAGCGGGACCCACGAGCAGTACTTC. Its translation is CASSLGAPDSGTHEQYF.

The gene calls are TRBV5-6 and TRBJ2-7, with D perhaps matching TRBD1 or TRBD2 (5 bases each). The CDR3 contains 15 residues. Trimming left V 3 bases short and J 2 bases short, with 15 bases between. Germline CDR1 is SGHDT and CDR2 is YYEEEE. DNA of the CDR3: TGTGCCAGCAGCTCGGGACCCTCCCTGGCCTACGAGCAGTACTTC. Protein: CASSSGPSLAYEQYF.

CDR3 protein: CASRRLAENTGELFF. CDR3 nucleotide sequence: TGCGCCAGCAGGAGACTAGCGGAGAACACCGGGGAGCTGTTTTTT. This chain uses TRBV10-2 with TRBJ2-2, with 9 nucleotides matching TRBD2. The CDR3 consists of 15 residues. V lost 6 bases and J lost 1; bases outside the gene matches: 3. From germline, CDR1 is WSHSY and CDR2 SAAADI.

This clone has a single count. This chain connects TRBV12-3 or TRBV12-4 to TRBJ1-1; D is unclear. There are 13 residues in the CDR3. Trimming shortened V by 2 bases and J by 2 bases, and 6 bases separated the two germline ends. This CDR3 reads CASSLLSNTEAFF. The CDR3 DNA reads TGTGCCAGCAGTTTATTGTCCAACACTGAAGCTTTCTTT.

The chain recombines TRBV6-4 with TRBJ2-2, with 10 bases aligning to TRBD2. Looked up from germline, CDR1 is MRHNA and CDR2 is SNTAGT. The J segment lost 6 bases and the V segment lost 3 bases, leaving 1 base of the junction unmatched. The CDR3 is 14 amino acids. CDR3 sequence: CASSEAGGPGELFF. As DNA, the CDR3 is TGTGCCAGCAGTGAAGCGGGGGGGCCCGGGGAGCTGTTTTTT.

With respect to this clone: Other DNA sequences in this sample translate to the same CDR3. The CDR3 reads CASSLDRGRTYEQYF. The CDR3 nucleotides are TGTGCCAGCTCACTCGACAGGGGGCGTACCTACGAGCAGTACTTC. The chain carries TRBV18 and TRBJ2-7, with 10 positions matching TRBD1. This CDR3 region has 15 residues. The germline V gene has CDR1 KGHSH and CDR2 LQKENI. Germline trimming cut 4 bases from V and 2 bases from J; bases unmatched to any gene: 5.

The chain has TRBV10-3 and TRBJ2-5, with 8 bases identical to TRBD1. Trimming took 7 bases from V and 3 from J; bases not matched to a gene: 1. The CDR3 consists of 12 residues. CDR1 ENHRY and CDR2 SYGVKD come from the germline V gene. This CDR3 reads CAIKGQEETQYF. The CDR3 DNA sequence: TGTGCCATCAAGGGACAGGAAGAGACCCAGTACTTC.

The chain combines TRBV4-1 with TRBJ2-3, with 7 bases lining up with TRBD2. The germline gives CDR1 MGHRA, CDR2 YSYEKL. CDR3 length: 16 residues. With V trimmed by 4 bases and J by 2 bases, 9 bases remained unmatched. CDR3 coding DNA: TGCGCCAGCAGCCCCTTCCGGGGGGAAGCCACAGATACGCAGTATTTT. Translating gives CASSPFRGEATDTQYF.

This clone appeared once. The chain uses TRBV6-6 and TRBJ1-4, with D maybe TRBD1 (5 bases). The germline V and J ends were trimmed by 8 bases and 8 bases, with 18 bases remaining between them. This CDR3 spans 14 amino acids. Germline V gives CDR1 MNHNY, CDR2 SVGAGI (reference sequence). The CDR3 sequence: CASGSGGVREKLFF. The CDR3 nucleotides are TGTGCCAGCGGTTCTGGGGGAGTTAGGGAAAAACTGTTTTTT.

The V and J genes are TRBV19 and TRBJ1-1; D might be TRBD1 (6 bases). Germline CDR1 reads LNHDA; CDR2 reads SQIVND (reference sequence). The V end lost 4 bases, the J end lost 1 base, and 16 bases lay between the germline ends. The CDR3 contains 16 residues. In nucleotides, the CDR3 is TGTGCCAGTAGTACAGAACCCGGGACACGGAACACTGAAGCTTTCTTT. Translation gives CASSTEPGTRNTEAFF.

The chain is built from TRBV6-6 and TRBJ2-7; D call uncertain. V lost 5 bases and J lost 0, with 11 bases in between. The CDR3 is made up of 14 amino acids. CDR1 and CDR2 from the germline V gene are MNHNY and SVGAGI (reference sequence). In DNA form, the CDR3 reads TGTGCCAGCAGTCCTGAGGTGCTCTCCTACGAGCAGTACTTC. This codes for CASSPEVLSYEQYF.